These 29 T cell receptor beta chains originate from one sample sequenced in a study of T cell responses to AZD1222 COVID-19 vaccine. Using immunoSEQ multiplex PCR, the repertoire was profiled, and TCRdb retains in-frame clones only, with some absent. Seen here are some 180,000 clones, approximately 90% observed once, and the top ten hold 1.5% to 2%. The source material was peripheral blood, sampled 28 days after the second AZD1222 dose. Receptors were obtained from an adult who received the AZD1222 COVID-19 vaccine.

The gene calls are TRBV19 and TRBJ2-2; no reliable D call. This CDR3 has 17 residues. V was cut by 0 bases and J by 0 bases, with 11 bases left in between. Germline-derived CDR1 and CDR2 are LNHDA and SQIVND (reference sequence). CDR3 DNA sequence: TGTGCCAGTAGTATAGAGGTCGTCATCGCGAACACCGGGGAGCTGTTTTTT. This codes for CASSIEVVIANTGELFF.

The V call is TRBV12-5, the J call TRBJ1-3; 7 bases map to TRBD1. V shed 1 base and J 0 bases; nucleotides not matched to a gene: 3. The CDR3 runs to 16 residues. CDR1 and CDR2 (germline): LGHNT, FRNRAP. CDR3 bases: TGTGCTAGTGGTTTGGCGACAGGGAGCTCTGGAAACACCATATATTTT. Translated: CASGLATGSSGNTIYF.

This chain joins TRBV28 and TRBJ2-7; no clear D gene. V lost 3 bases, J lost 2 bases, and 11 bases lay in between. The CDR3 length is 14 residues. In germline, CDR1 is MDHEN, CDR2 SYDVKM. The chain's CDR3 is CASSLKGPPYEQYF. The CDR3 DNA reads as TGTGCCAGCAGTTTGAAAGGTCCCCCCTACGAGCAGTACTTC.

The V and J genes are TRBV11-2 and TRBJ1-6; D is undetermined. The CDR3 is 15 amino acids. CDR1 is SGHAT, CDR2 FQNNGV, per germline. V lost 1 base, J lost 7 bases, and 11 bases lay in between. In nucleotides, the CDR3 is TGTGCCAGCAGCTTAGTGCGTACGGGGAATTCACCCCTCCACTTT. This encodes CASSLVRTGNSPLHF.

The chain couples TRBV2 to TRBJ1-4; D is ambiguous. Germline V gives CDR1 SNHLY, CDR2 FYNNEI. V lost 5 bases and J 0 bases, leaving 4 bases between the germline ends. This CDR3 has 13 amino acids. The CDR3 is CASSIATNEKLFF. The CDR3 bases are TGTGCCAGCAGTATAGCAACTAATGAAAAACTGTTTTTT.

The chain is built from TRBV2 and TRBJ1-1; 9 nucleotides agree with TRBD1. Germline values: CDR1 SNHLY, CDR2 FYNNEI. J lost 0 bases, V lost 4 bases, and 6 bases had no gene match. The CDR3 runs to 16 residues. The CDR3, as DNA: TGTGCCAGCAGTGGGGGGACAGGGATGATGAACACTGAAGCTTTCTTT. Protein product: CASSGGTGMMNTEAFF. Full variable domain (outside the CDR3, taken from reference TRBV2 and TRBJ1-1): EPEVTQTPSHQVTQMGQEVILRCVPISNHLYFYWYRQILGQKVEFLVSFYNNEISEKSEIFDDQFSVERPDGSNFTLKIRSTKLEDSAMYFCASSGGTGMMNTEAFFGQGTRLTVV.

This rearrangement joins TRBV3-1 (or the pseudogene TRBV3-2) to TRBJ1-5; no firm D call. Germline V gene sequence: CDR1 LGHDT, CDR2 YNNKEL (reference sequence). The germline V and J ends were trimmed by 1 base and 9 bases, with 7 bases remaining between them. The CDR3 has 12 amino acids. The chain's CDR3 is CASSQGRGPQHF. The CDR3 nucleotides read TGTGCCAGCAGCCAAGGTCGGGGGCCCCAGCATTTT.

CDR3 in amino acids: CASRPTSSYEQYF. In DNA form, the CDR3 reads TGTGCCAGTAGGCCGACTAGCTCCTACGAGCAGTACTTC. The V and J genes are TRBV19 and TRBJ2-7; TRBD2 is a possible D gene (6 bases). The CDR3 spans 13 residues. CDR1 and CDR2 from the germline V gene are LNHDA and SQIVND (reference sequence). V was clipped by 6 bases and J by 0 bases, with 9 bases between them.

The chain couples TRBV10-1 to TRBJ2-3; TRBD2 aligns across 9 bases. Germline CDR1 is WNHNN and CDR2 is SYGVQD (reference sequence). V trimming: 0 bases; J trimming: 6 bases; junction bases outside the gene matches: 1. This CDR3 contains 14 residues. CDR3 nucleotides: TGCGCCAGCAGTGAGTCAACTAGCGGGGATACGCAGTATTTT. Its protein is CASSESTSGDTQYF.

The chain couples TRBV7-2 to TRBJ2-2, with D possibly being TRBD1 (7 bases). This CDR3 has 16 residues. Between the trimmed V and J ends, which lost 5 bases and 2 bases, there was a span of 15 bases. Per the germline V gene, CDR1 is SGHTA and CDR2 is FQGNSA. The CDR3 bases are TGTGCCAGCAGCCGGGCGGGGACAGCCAACACCGGGGAGCTGTTTTTT. It codes for CASSRAGTANTGELFF.

This chain uses TRBV7-6 with TRBJ2-2, with a possible D match to TRBD1 (6 bases). The CDR3 sequence is 16 residues long. Germline-derived CDR1 and CDR2 are SGHVS and FNYEAQ. V lost 4 bases, J lost 0 bases, and 12 bases lay in between. The CDR3 DNA follows: TGTGCCAGCAGCTCCTTGAGGGGGTCGAACACCGGGGAGCTGTTTTTT. This sequence encodes CASSSLRGSNTGELFF.

The chain is built from TRBV5-4 and TRBJ2-3, with a tentative D call TRBD2 (6 bases). This CDR3 has 16 amino acids. In germline, CDR1 is SGHNT, CDR2 YYREEE (reference sequence). The germline V and J ends were trimmed by 4 bases and 0 bases, with 15 bases remaining between them. In DNA, the CDR3 is TGTGCCAGCAGCGACCCCGGGACTCGCAGCACAGATACGCAGTATTTT. Translation gives CASSDPGTRSTDTQYF. The full variable domain, its missing parts supplied by reference TRBV5-4 and TRBJ2-3, is ETGVTQSPTHLIKTRGQQVTLRCSSQSGHNTVSWYQQALGQGPQFIFQYYREEENGRGNFPPRFSGLQFPNYSSELNVNALELDDSALYLCASSDPGTRSTDTQYFGPGTRLTVL.

The chain couples TRBV3-1 (or the pseudogene TRBV3-2) to TRBJ1-3; D uncertain. Germline CDR1 reads LGHDT; CDR2 reads YNNKEL (reference sequence). V dropped 1 base and J dropped 6 bases, with 4 bases sitting between them. The CDR3 contains 12 residues. The CDR3 sequence is CASSQATNTIYF. CDR3 nucleotide sequence: TGTGCCAGCAGCCAAGCGACAAACACCATATATTTT.

This chain joins TRBV7-8 and TRBJ2-7; D gene uncertain. Trimming stripped 1 base from V and 3 bases from J, with 16 bases between. Germline CDR1 SGHVS, CDR2 FQNEAQ. This CDR3 region has 16 residues. CDR3: CASSLVATPRIYEQYF. The CDR3 nucleotides read TGTGCCAGCAGCTTAGTGGCGACTCCCCGTATCTACGAGCAGTACTTC.

The chain is built from TRBV15 and TRBJ1-3; the D gene is possibly TRBD1 (6 bases). This CDR3 is built from 15 residues. Trimming removed 5 bases at V and 0 bases at J, with 11 bases between. The germline V gene has CDR1 LNHNV and CDR2 YYDKDF (reference sequence). This CDR3 is CATSQGGNSGNTIYF. The CDR3 DNA sequence: TGTGCCACCAGCCAAGGGGGGAACTCTGGAAACACCATATATTTT.

This rearrangement joins TRBV5-4 to TRBJ1-2; maybe TRBD1 (6 bases). Germline values: CDR1 SGHNT, CDR2 YYREEE (reference sequence). CDR3 length equals 14 residues. V lost 3 bases, J lost 2 bases, and 11 bases lay in between. CDR3 in DNA: TGTGCCAGCAGCTCGAGGGGGGCAAACTATGGCTACACCTTC. This encodes CASSSRGANYGYTF. The full variable domain, completed using reference TRBV5-4 and TRBJ1-2, is ETGVTQSPTHLIKTRGQQVTLRCSSQSGHNTVSWYQQALGQGPQFIFQYYREEENGRGNFPPRFSGLQFPNYSSELNVNALELDDSALYLCASSSRGANYGYTFGSGTRLTVV.

The V and J genes are TRBV5-4 and TRBJ1-3; D possibly corresponds to TRBD1 (6 bases). The V end lost 0 bases, the J end lost 1 base, and 14 bases lay between the germline ends. This CDR3 region has 17 residues. CDR1 SGHNT and CDR2 YYREEE come from the germline V gene (reference sequence). The CDR3 bases are TGTGCCAGCAGCTTGGGCGGAGGGGGGCCTTCTGGAAACACCATATATTTT. It specifies CASSLGGGGPSGNTIYF.

This clone was seen just once. As DNA, the CDR3 is TGCGCCAGCAGCTTGGGATTGAATCCTGTCACTGAAGCTTTCTTT. Its protein product is CASSLGLNPVTEAFF. The chain carries TRBV5-1 and TRBJ1-1; D not certain. The CDR3 sequence is 15 residues long. Germline V gene lookup returns CDR1 SGHRS and CDR2 YFSETQ. V was shortened by 0 bases and J by 4 bases, with 13 bases between the two germline ends.

V usage is TRBV3-1 (or the pseudogene TRBV3-2) and J usage is TRBJ2-2; D possibly corresponds to TRBD2 (6 bases). The CDR3 has 16 residues. V lost 1 base to trimming and J lost 1 base, with 10 bases between them. Germline V gene lookup returns CDR1 LGHDT and CDR2 YNNKEL (reference sequence). In DNA, the CDR3 is TGTGCCAGCAGCCAAGTCCGGGGACTGAACACCGGGGAGCTGTTTTTT. Its translation is CASSQVRGLNTGELFF.

The chain joins TRBV6-2 or TRBV6-3 to TRBJ2-4; 7 bases line up with TRBD1. The CDR3 length is 15 residues. CDR1 MNHEY and CDR2 SVGEGT come from the germline V gene. V lost 5 bases to trimming and J lost 5 bases; unmatched junction nucleotides: 9. The CDR3 sequence: CASSRGFTGENIQYF. CDR3 nucleotide sequence: TGTGCCAGCAGTCGAGGATTCACAGGGGAAAACATTCAGTACTTC.

The chain combines TRBV24-1 with TRBJ1-2; TRBD1 might be the D (5 bases). Deletions cut 5 bases from V and 5 bases from J, with 17 bases between. The CDR3 is 15 residues long. Germline CDR1 is KGHDR and CDR2 is SFDVKD. CDR3 DNA sequence: TGTGCCACCAGTGGCCTGGACGGGGGACGGTATGGCTACACCTTC. Its protein product is CATSGLDGGRYGYTF.

This sequence joins TRBV27 and TRBJ2-2, with 16 positions matching TRBD2. The CDR3 runs to 18 residues. From germline, CDR1 is MNHEY and CDR2 SMNVEV (reference sequence). The V and J ends lost 7 bases and 5 bases, in that order; junction bases with no gene match: 10. CDR3 bases: TGTGCCAGCACTCCCCTGGGACTAGCGGGGGGGCCGACCGGGGAGCTGTTTTTT. Its translation is CASTPLGLAGGPTGELFF.

The chain carries TRBV4-3 and TRBJ2-7; D uncertain. Trimming stripped 3 bases from V and 0 bases from J, with 9 bases between. Germline CDR1 LGHNA, CDR2 YSLEER. The CDR3 length is 14 residues. CDR3 sequence (DNA): TGCGCCAGCAGCCAGATGACTCTCTCCTACGAGCAGTACTTC. Protein product: CASSQMTLSYEQYF.

The chain uses TRBV5-1 and TRBJ2-5; 7 bases fit TRBD1. The CDR3 runs 15 residues. V was pared by 0 bases and J by 1 base, with 3 bases of the junction left unmatched. Germline V gene sequence: CDR1 SGHRS, CDR2 YFSETQ. The CDR3 spells CASSLVGQAQETQYF. In DNA form, the CDR3 reads TGCGCCAGCAGCTTGGTCGGACAGGCCCAAGAGACCCAGTACTTC.

The gene calls are TRBV5-1 and TRBJ2-1; tentative D call: TRBD1 (5 bases). The ends were cut back, 7 bases at V and 8 bases at J, with 19 bases in the middle. CDR1 is SGHRS and CDR2 is YFSETQ in the germline V gene. This CDR3 is 14 amino acids long. CDR3 sequence (DNA): TGCGCCAGCCGTCAAATGTGGGGCCCCTATGAGCAGTTCTTC. Amino acids: CASRQMWGPYEQFF.

The rearrangement links TRBV5-4 to TRBJ2-1; 7 bases are a match to TRBD2. The CDR3 totals 16 residues. V lost 0 bases and J lost 0; bases outside the gene matches: 3. Germline CDR1 reads SGHNT; CDR2 reads YYREEE (reference sequence). This CDR3 is CASSLARGSSYNEQFF. The CDR3, as DNA: TGTGCCAGCAGCTTGGCTCGCGGGAGCTCCTACAATGAGCAGTTCTTC. Using reference TRBV5-4 and TRBJ2-1 for the parts outside the CDR3, the full variable domain is ETGVTQSPTHLIKTRGQQVTLRCSSQSGHNTVSWYQQALGQGPQFIFQYYREEENGRGNFPPRFSGLQFPNYSSELNVNALELDDSALYLCASSLARGSSYNEQFFGPGTRLTVL.

This clone was picked up a small number of times. V and J are TRBV7-9 and TRBJ2-1; possible D gene TRBD2, 7 bases. This CDR3 region has 15 residues. Germline V CDR1 and CDR2: SEHNR, FQNEAQ (reference sequence). Trimming took 2 bases from V and 4 from J, leaving 12 bases between them. Here the CDR3 reads CASSLKAGAYNEQFF. The CDR3 DNA reads as TGTGCCAGCAGCTTAAAGGCGGGGGCTTACAATGAGCAGTTCTTC.

The chain uses TRBV11-3 and TRBJ2-1; unclear D gene. CDR3 length equals 15 residues. CDR1 and CDR2 from the germline V gene are SGHNT and YENEEA. Trimming removed 1 base from V and 9 bases from J, with 16 bases in between. CDR3 coding DNA: TGTGCCAGCAGCTTAGGGACCTCAGGTACATCTGAGCAGTTCTTC. It specifies CASSLGTSGTSEQFF.

J is TRBJ1-1 and V is TRBV15; D unresolved. V was cut by 0 bases and J by 5 bases, with 10 bases left in between. The CDR3 contains 14 residues. The germline V gene encodes CDR1 LNHNV and CDR2 YYDKDF (reference sequence). As DNA, the CDR3 is TGTGCCACCAGCAGAGATCGAAGGTGGACTGAAGCTTTCTTT. As protein: CATSRDRRWTEAFF.